Sequencing of this T cell receptor beta chain was carried out in a study of a mutant IDH1 vaccine in newly diagnosed glioma. Unmatched junction bases numbered 6, after V lost 3 bases and J lost 3 bases. This CDR3 region has 16 residues. Germline CDR1 KGHSY, CDR2 FQNENV. Study-level points and caveats: Changes in top peripheral clonotypes did not appear linked to pseudoprogression.

Assay used: immunoSEQ multiplex PCR; TCRdb lists only in-frame clones, some missing. The repertoire consists of tens of thousands of clones, with about 92% occurring once and the leading ten covering less than 2.5%. Sample time point: week 35, safety follow-up. Topical imiquimod accompanied each vaccine dose, which consisted of 300 ug of mutant IDH1 20-mer peptide. Points on this clone: Its antigen remains unidentified.

The source material was PBMCs, sampled from a glioma patient whose treatment included an IDH1 peptide vaccine. The origin of this receptor is a man aged 45-65 years with glioma. This rearrangement joins TRBV16 to TRBJ2-7; 12 nucleotides agree with TRBD2. The CDR3 here is CASSHFGLAGSYEQYF. CDR3 coding DNA: TGTGCCAGCAGCCACTTCGGACTAGCGGGAAGCTACGAGCAGTACTTC.